The clone carrying this TCR beta chain has a handful of counts. Its target is not known. This CDR3 region has 13 residues. The germline V gene has CDR1 MNHEY and CDR2 SVGEGT. V lost 7 bases and J 5 bases, leaving 12 bases between the germline ends. TCRdb analysed the reads with MiXCR anew, one entry per CDR3 protein. The sample lists a few hundred thousand distinct CDR3 sequences; about 25% were seen once. The data belong to a study of T cell repertoires in cytomegalovirus infection. This material consisted of cultured PBMCs, taken from culture after CMV antigen stimulation. This clonotype was sampled from a human donor in good health (CMV status not recorded). Some clones in this sample may be carry-over from other donors' samples. V is TRBV6-2 or TRBV6-3 and J is TRBJ1-5; maybe TRBD1 (5 bases). The CDR3 DNA reads as TGTGCCAGCACTGGGGACCACTATCAGCCCCAGCATTTT. It translates to CASTGDHYQPQHF.